This TCR beta chain was captured by sequencing in a study of control samples from healthy donors and cancer patients. CDR3 length: 16 residues. V dropped 12 bases and J dropped 3 bases, with 26 bases sitting between them. Germline assignment: CDR1 KGHDR and CDR2 SFDVKD. The repertoire was sequenced with immunoSEQ multiplex PCR; TCRdb's copy has only in-frame clones and lacks some. In the table there are some 190,000 clones, 91% of which are singletons. The specimen was blood. The genes are TRBV24-1 and TRBJ2-7, with a weak D call TRBD2 (6 bases). This TCR derives from a man aged 25 to 40 in good health. CDR3 bases: TGTGCCGGGGCGCTAGAGGTGGAGGGCCGCCTCTACGAGCAGTACTTC. Translated, it gives CAGALEVEGRLYEQYF.